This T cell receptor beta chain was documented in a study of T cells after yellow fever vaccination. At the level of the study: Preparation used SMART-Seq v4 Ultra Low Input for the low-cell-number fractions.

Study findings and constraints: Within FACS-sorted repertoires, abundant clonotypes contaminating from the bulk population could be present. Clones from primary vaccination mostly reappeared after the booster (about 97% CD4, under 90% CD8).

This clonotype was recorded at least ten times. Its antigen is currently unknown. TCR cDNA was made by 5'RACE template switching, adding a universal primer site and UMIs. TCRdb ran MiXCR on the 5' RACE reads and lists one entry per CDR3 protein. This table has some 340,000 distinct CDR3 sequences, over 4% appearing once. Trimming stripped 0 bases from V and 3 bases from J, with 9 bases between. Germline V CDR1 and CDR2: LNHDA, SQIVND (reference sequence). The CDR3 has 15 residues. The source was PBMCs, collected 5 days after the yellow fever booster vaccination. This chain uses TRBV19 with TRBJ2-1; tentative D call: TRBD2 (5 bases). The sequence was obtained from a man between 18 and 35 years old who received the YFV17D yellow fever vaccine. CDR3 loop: CASSIDPGFYNEQFF. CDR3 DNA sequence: TGTGCCAGTAGTATAGATCCGGGGTTCTACAATGAGCAGTTCTTC.